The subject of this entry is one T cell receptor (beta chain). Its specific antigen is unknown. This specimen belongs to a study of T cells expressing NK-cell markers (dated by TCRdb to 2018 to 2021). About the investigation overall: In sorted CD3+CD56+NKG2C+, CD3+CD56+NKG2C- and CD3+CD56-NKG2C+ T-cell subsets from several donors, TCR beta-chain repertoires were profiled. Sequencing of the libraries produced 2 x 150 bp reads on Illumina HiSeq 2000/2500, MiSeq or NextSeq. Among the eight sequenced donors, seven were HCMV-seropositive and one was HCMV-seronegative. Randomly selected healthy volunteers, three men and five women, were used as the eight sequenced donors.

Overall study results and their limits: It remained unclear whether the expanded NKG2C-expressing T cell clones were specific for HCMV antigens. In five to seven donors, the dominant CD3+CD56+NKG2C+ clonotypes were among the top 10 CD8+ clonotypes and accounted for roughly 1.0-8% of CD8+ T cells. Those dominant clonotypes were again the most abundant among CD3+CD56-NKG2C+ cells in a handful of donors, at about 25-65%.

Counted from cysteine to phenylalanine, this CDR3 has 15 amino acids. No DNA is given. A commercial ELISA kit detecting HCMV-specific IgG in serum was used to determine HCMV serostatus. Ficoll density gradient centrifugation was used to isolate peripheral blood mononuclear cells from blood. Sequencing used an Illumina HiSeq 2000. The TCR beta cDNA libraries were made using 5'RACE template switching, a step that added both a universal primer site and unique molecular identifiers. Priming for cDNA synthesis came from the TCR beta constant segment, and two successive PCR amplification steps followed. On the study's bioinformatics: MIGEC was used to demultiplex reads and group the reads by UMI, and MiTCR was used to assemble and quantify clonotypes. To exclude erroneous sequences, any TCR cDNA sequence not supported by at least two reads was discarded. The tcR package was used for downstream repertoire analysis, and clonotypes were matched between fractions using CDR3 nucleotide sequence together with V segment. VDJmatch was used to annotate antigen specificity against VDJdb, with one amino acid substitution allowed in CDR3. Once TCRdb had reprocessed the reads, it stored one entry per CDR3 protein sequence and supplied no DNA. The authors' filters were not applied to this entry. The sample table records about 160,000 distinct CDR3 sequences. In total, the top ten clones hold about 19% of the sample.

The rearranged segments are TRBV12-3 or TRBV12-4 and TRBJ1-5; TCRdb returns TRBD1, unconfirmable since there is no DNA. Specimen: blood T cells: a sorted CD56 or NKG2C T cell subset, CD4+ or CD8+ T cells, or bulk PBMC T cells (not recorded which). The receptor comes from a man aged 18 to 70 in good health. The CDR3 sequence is CASSPLYGGNQPQHF.